Below, one TCR beta chain is given with its context. Its antigen is not identified. CDR1 and CDR2 (germline): SGHRS, YFSETQ. With 4 bases removed from V and 0 bases from J, the gap between germline ends came to 9 bases. The CDR3 contains 14 residues. This entry comes from a study of CD8+ T cells in alopecia areata. General study findings and limits: Scalp sample data also include resident alphabeta T cells from normal skin.

Extracted RNA was reverse transcribed into cDNA, the sequencing template. Produced via immunoSEQ multiplex PCR; TCRdb's table is partial and in-frame only. The sample includes almost 250,000 clones, less than 80% of them seen just once. This sequence joins TRBV5-1 and TRBJ2-3; the D gene is possibly TRBD2 (5 bases). The sequencing here drew on CD4+ T cells sorted from blood, taken at week 0. The sequence came from a human donor with alopecia areata. The CDR3 spells CASSLTGSTDTQYF. Here the CDR3 DNA reads TGCGCCAGCAGCCTGACGGGGAGCACAGATACGCAGTATTTT.